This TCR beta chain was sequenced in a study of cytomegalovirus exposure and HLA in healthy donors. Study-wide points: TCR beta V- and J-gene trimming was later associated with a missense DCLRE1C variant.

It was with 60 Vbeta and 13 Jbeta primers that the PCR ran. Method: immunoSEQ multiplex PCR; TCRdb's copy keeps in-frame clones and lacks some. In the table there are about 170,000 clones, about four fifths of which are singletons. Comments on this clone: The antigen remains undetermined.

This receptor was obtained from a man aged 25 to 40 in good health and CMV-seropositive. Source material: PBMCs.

The CDR3 sequence is CASSPSDRTAGYTF. Here the CDR3 DNA reads TGTGCCAGCTCACCAAGTGACAGGACGGCGGGCTACACCTTC. The J gene is TRBJ1-2, the V gene TRBV18; D is perhaps TRBD1 (6 bases). The V gene lost 2 bases and the J gene lost 8 bases, with 15 bases spanning the gap. This CDR3 comprises 14 residues. Germline CDR1 and CDR2: KGHSH and LQKENI.